This T cell receptor beta chain stems from a study of beta chain features in type 1 diabetes. Expressed TCRB transcripts were sequenced after all isolated RNA was converted to cDNA. Profiling relied on immunoSEQ multiplex PCR, and the TCRdb table lists in-frame clones only, not all of them. Altogether about 620,000 clones are present, about 16% being singletons, with the ten largest covering about 0.087%. This clone was detected a few times. Its antigen is still unknown. The length of the CDR3 is 18 residues. With 6 bases removed from V and 4 bases from J, the gap between germline ends came to 28 bases. Germline V CDR1 and CDR2: SNHLY, FYNNEI. Sorting of CD4+ naive, central memory, regulatory and stem cell-like memory cells was performed via CD45RO/CCR7/CD25/CD127/CD95/CD27. General study results and limits: Any PCR bias toward short templates would affect both groups alike.

This TCR came from a man between 18 and 29 years old in good health. The specimen was naive CD4+ T cells from blood. V gene TRBV2 combines with J gene TRBJ2-7; D possibly matches TRBD1 or TRBD2 (5 bases each). CDR3: CASSPGTAAKRIPYEQYF. CDR3 DNA sequence: TGTGCCAGCAGCCCGGGGACCGCCGCTAAGCGGATCCCTTACGAGCAGTACTTC.